Listed here are 22 T cell receptor beta chains from one sample, sequenced in a study of blood T cell repertoires in COVID-19. The repertoire was sequenced with immunoSEQ multiplex PCR; TCRdb's copy has only in-frame clones and lacks some. The sample carries about 230,000 clones, 75% to 85% recorded once. The sequenced sample consisted of peripheral blood. All receptors derive from a woman in her twenties or thirties with COVID-19, enrolled during active disease.

This sequence joins TRBV5-6 and TRBJ1-3, with D hard to call. This CDR3 spans 15 amino acids. Trimming left V 6 bases short and J 0 bases short, with 13 bases between. Germline CDR1 and CDR2: SGHDT and YYEEEE. Here the CDR3 reads CASTKDWSSGNTIYF. In nucleotides, the CDR3 is TGTGCCAGCACCAAGGACTGGAGCTCTGGAAACACCATATATTTT.

The rearrangement links TRBV19 to TRBJ2-7; TRBD1 agrees at 9 bases. This CDR3 is 17 amino acids long. Germline V CDR1 and CDR2: LNHDA, SQIVND (reference sequence). Trimming at V came to 1 base and at J to 0 bases, leaving 7 bases not matched to a gene. DNA of the CDR3: TGTGCCAGTAGTATAGGGAGGGCGGACAGGGGCTCCTACGAGCAGTACTTC. It is translated as CASSIGRADRGSYEQYF.

The chain combines TRBV9 with TRBJ1-2, with TRBD1 as a possible D gene (6 bases). With 1 base removed from V and 6 bases from J, the gap between germline ends came to 16 bases. The CDR3 extends over 15 amino acids. Germline V gene sequence: CDR1 SGDLS, CDR2 YYNGEE. The CDR3 here is CASSVITGPQNGYTF. As DNA, the CDR3 is TGTGCCAGCAGCGTAATTACAGGGCCTCAGAATGGCTACACCTTC.

This rearrangement joins TRBV13 to TRBJ2-2, with D perhaps matching TRBD1 (5 bases). Germline V lookup: CDR1 PRHDT, CDR2 FYEKMQ (reference sequence). CDR3 size: 15 residues. V was clipped by 3 bases and J by 0 bases, with 8 bases between them. CDR3 DNA: TGTGCCAGCAGCTTCCGACAGTCGAACACCGGGGAGCTGTTTTTT. Translating gives CASSFRQSNTGELFF.

The chain couples TRBV19 to TRBJ2-1; 7 nucleotides match TRBD1. CDR3 length: 15 amino acids. Germline trimming cut 3 bases from V and 4 bases from J; bases unmatched to any gene: 6. Germline V CDR1 and CDR2: LNHDA, SQIVND (reference sequence). CDR3 sequence reads: CASSIVGQRYNEQFF. The DNA of the CDR3 is TGTGCCAGTAGTATTGTGGGACAGCGTTACAATGAGCAGTTCTTC.

The gene calls are TRBV7-7 and TRBJ1-5; 9 bases fit TRBD1. This CDR3 comprises 15 residues. Losses at the gene ends were 6 bases for V and 6 bases for J; bases not matched to a gene: 9. Germline V lookup: CDR1 SSHAT, CDR2 FNYEAQ (reference sequence). This CDR3 is CASRQDRGKCQPQHF. The DNA for the CDR3 is TGTGCCAGCAGACAGGACAGGGGTAAGTGTCAGCCCCAGCATTTT.

The rearrangement links TRBV9 to TRBJ2-3; D unresolved. The CDR3 is 12 amino acids. The V gene's germline CDR1 is SGDLS and CDR2 YYNGEE. V lost 4 bases and J 8 bases, leaving 11 bases between the germline ends. CDR3 in DNA: TGTGCCAGCAGCCCCGCTTCGGGTACGCAGTATTTT. Its translation: CASSPASGTQYF. The whole variable domain, filled in from reference TRBV9 and TRBJ2-3, reads DSGVTQTPKHLITATGQRVTLRCSPRSGDLSVYWYQQSLDQGLQFLIQYYNGEERAKGNILERFSAQQFPDLHSELNLSSLELGDSALYFCASSPASGTQYFGPGTRLTVL.

The chain employs TRBV11-2 and TRBJ2-5; 11 nucleotides align to TRBD2. CDR3 length: 17 amino acids. With 3 bases clipped from V and 4 bases from J, the junction kept 10 bases outside the gene matches. Germline-derived CDR1 and CDR2 are SGHAT and FQNNGV. CDR3: CASSFPTSGRIGETQYF. CDR3 coding DNA: TGTGCCAGCAGCTTCCCCACTAGCGGGAGAATTGGAGAGACCCAGTACTTC. Combining the CDR3 with reference TRBV11-2 and TRBJ2-5 gives the whole variable domain EAGVAQSPRYKIIEKRQSVAFWCNPISGHATLYWYQQILGQGPKLLIQFQNNGVVDDSQLPKDRFSAERLKGVDSTLKIQPAKLEDSAVYLCASSFPTSGRIGETQYFGPGTRLLVL.

This rearrangement joins TRBV20-1 to TRBJ1-1; possibly TRBD1 for D (5 bases). Germline CDR1 and CDR2: DFQATT and SNEGSKA (reference sequence). This CDR3 region has 11 residues. In nucleotides, the CDR3 is TGCGGATTGACAGTGAACACTGAAGCTTTCTTT. Translated: CGLTVNTEAFF.

In its sample, this clone was seen once. The rearrangement links TRBV11-2 to TRBJ1-6; D is perhaps TRBD1 (6 bases). Germline CDR1 and CDR2: SGHAT and FQNNGV. This CDR3 spans 13 amino acids. V was shortened by 5 bases and J by 10 bases, with 12 bases between the two germline ends. The CDR3 DNA reads as TGTGCCAGCAGCATACAGGGCTCATCACCCCTCCACTTT. This gives the protein CASSIQGSSPLHF.

The chain employs TRBV21-1 and TRBJ2-1; the tabulated D call, TRBD2, remains unverified against the DNA. TRBV21-1 is a listed pseudogene. The CDR3 is 15 amino acids. The CDR3 sequence: CASSNSPGTSQGQFF. The CDR3 DNA reads TGTGCCAGCAGCAATTCCCCTGGGACTAGCCAAGGGCAGTTCTTC.

In the case of this clone: The sample carries other DNA sequences with the same CDR3. V usage is TRBV5-1 and J usage is TRBJ2-3; 12 bases map to TRBD2. The CDR3 extends over 16 amino acids. The germline gives CDR1 SGHRS, CDR2 YFSETQ. The J segment lost 1 base and the V segment lost 3 bases, leaving 3 bases of the junction unmatched. The CDR3 sequence: CASSSGLAGRTDTQYF. Written as DNA, the CDR3 is TGCGCCAGCAGCTCGGGACTAGCGGGCCGCACAGATACGCAGTATTTT.

This clone occurred a few times. The V and J genes are TRBV2 and TRBJ2-7; 7 bases map to TRBD2. V was pared by 5 bases and J by 5 bases, with 6 bases of the junction left unmatched. Germline V lookup: CDR1 SNHLY, CDR2 FYNNEI. The CDR3 contains 13 residues. Written as DNA, the CDR3 is TGTGCCAGCAGTCTCGACGGGGGGAACGAGCAGTACTTC. Protein sequence: CASSLDGGNEQYF.

The chain combines TRBV9 with TRBJ2-3; the match to TRBD2 covers 11 bases. The germline CDR1 and CDR2 sequences are SGDLS and YYNGEE. The CDR3 covers 18 residues. The J segment lost 3 bases and the V segment lost 3 bases, leaving 12 bases of the junction unmatched. CDR3 sequence: CASSAQSGTSGSTDTQYF. As DNA, the CDR3 is TGTGCCAGCAGCGCCCAGTCCGGGACTAGCGGTTCTACAGATACGCAGTATTTT.

The genes are TRBV6-2 or TRBV6-3 and TRBJ1-2, with TRBD1 matching over 9 bases. V shed 6 bases, J shed 8 bases, and the junction held 7 bases outside the gene matches. Germline CDR1 reads MNHEY; CDR2 reads SVGEGT. The CDR3 sequence is 13 residues long. The CDR3 is CASSRDRERGYTF. In DNA form, the CDR3 reads TGTGCCAGCAGCCGGGACAGGGAGCGGGGCTACACCTTC.

This clone showed up just a few times. The chain couples TRBV15 to TRBJ1-5, with a tentative D call TRBD1 (6 bases). The CDR3 extends over 17 amino acids. V dropped 6 bases and J dropped 7 bases, with 25 bases sitting between them. Germline values: CDR1 LNHNV, CDR2 YYDKDF (reference sequence). CDR3 nucleotides: TGTGCCACCAGTCGCAACAGGGACAAGGGGATTAGGCAGCCCCAGCATTTT. Residues: CATSRNRDKGIRQPQHF.

This clone was seen at least ten times. V gene TRBV7-9 combines with J gene TRBJ1-2, with a tentative D call TRBD1 (6 bases). V shed 6 bases and J shed 4 bases, with 12 bases lying between them. This CDR3 comprises 13 residues. Germline V CDR1 and CDR2: SEHNR, FQNEAQ (reference sequence). In DNA, the CDR3 is TGTGCCAGCAGGACCGGGACACTCTATGGCTACACCTTC. Translating it yields CASRTGTLYGYTF.

The chain uses TRBV29-1 and TRBJ1-2, with D perhaps matching TRBD1 (5 bases). This CDR3 is built from 16 residues. Germline values: CDR1 SQVTM, CDR2 ANQGSEA. Between the trimmed V and J ends, which lost 0 bases and 2 bases, there was a span of 16 bases. CDR3 nucleotide sequence: TGCAGCGTTGAAGATTTCGGCGGGACTTCCAACTATGGCTACACCTTC. Its protein product is CSVEDFGGTSNYGYTF.

The rearrangement uses TRBV30 and TRBJ2-7, with 8 bases identical to TRBD1. The junction had 11 bases not matched to a gene; V was cut back by 5 bases and J by 5 bases. There are 14 residues in the CDR3. Germline assignment: CDR1 GTSNPN and CDR2 SVGIG (reference sequence). CDR3 protein: CAWGSGQGPHEQYF. The CDR3 DNA reads as TGTGCCTGGGGGAGCGGACAGGGTCCCCACGAGCAGTACTTC.

J is TRBJ2-5 and V is TRBV5-1; the match to TRBD2 covers 13 bases. With V trimmed by 3 bases and J by 3 bases, 2 bases remained unmatched. Germline assignment: CDR1 SGHRS and CDR2 YFSETQ. This CDR3 contains 15 residues. Written as DNA, the CDR3 is TGCGCCAGCAGCTCGGGACTAGCGGGAAAAGAGACCCAGTACTTC. It codes for CASSSGLAGKETQYF.

This rearrangement joins TRBV2 to TRBJ1-3, with TRBD1 matching 8 bases. The CDR3 length is 17 residues. CDR1 and CDR2 (germline): SNHLY, FYNNEI. Trimming at V came to 6 bases and at J to 4 bases, leaving 14 bases not matched to a gene. Written as DNA, the CDR3 is TGTGCCAGCAGAGCTTACCCGGACAGGGAAGAAGGAAACACCATATATTTT. Translating it yields CASRAYPDREEGNTIYF.

The chain employs TRBV6-2 or TRBV6-3 and TRBJ1-2; D is unresolved. CDR1 MNHEY and CDR2 SVGEGT come from the germline V gene. Trimming removed 2 bases at V and 4 bases at J, with 11 bases between. This CDR3 spans 14 amino acids. Here the CDR3 reads CASSYPEAGYGYTF. DNA of the CDR3: TGTGCCAGCAGTTACCCGGAGGCAGGCTATGGCTACACCTTC.